This TCR beta chain was sequenced for a study of blood T cell repertoires in COVID-19. About the study: Samples taken during acute and convalescent COVID-19 were collected in the United States, Italy and Spain. Sources were T cells, B-cell-depleted T cells, or PBMCs; the material itself was cDNA or gDNA.

This clone was counted only a few times. The protocol was immunoSEQ multiplex PCR, while the TCRdb copy is restricted to in-frame clones and leaves out a portion. The repertoire holds a few hundred thousand clones, with roughly 80% as singletons. V gave up 11 bases and J gave up 5 bases; unmatched junction bases: 7. CDR3 length equals 12 residues. This clonotype originated in an elderly woman with active or convalescent COVID-19. Material for sequencing was peripheral blood. The chain links TRBV12-3 or TRBV12-4 to TRBJ1-2, with 8 bases matching TRBD1. The CDR3 DNA reads TGTGCCGCCCGCGGGACAGGATATGGCTACACCTTC. This translates into CAARGTGYGYTF.